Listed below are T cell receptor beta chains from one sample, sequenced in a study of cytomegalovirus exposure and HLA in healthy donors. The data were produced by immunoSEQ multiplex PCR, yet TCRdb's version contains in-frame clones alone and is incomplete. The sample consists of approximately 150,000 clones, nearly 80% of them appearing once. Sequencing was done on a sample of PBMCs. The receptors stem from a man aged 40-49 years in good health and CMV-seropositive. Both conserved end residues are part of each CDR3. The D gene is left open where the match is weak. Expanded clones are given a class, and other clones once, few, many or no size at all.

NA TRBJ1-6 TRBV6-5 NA TGTGCCAGCAGTTACTTGGCAGGGGTGAGGAGTTCACCCCTCCACTTT CASSYLAGVRSSPLHF
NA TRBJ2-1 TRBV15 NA TGTGCCACCAGCCCCCAACCCGGTCCCTACAATGAGCAGTTCTTC CATSPQPGPYNEQFF
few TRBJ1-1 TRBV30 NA TGTGCCGGTCACCCCTTTTTACGCGCTGAAGCTTTCTTT CAGHPFLRAEAFF
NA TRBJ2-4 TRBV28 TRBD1 TGTGCCAGCAGTTTGCCAGTCCCGGGACAGGGATTGTATCAGTACTTC CASSLPVPGQGLYQYF
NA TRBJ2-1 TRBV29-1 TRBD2 TGCAGCGTTGGAAGGACTAGCGGGCCCTCCTACAATGAGCAGTTCTTC CSVGRTSGPSYNEQFF
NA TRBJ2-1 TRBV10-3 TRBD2 TGTGCCATCTCCCCTCGGGTAGCGGGAGAGGGTGAGCAGTTCTTC CAISPRVAGEGEQFF
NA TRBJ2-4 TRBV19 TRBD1 TGTGCCAGTAGTTCACAGGGGGCAGGGGACATTCAGTACTTC CASSSQGAGDIQYF
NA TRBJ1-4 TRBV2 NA TGTGCCAGCAGTGCTAGAGGATTTACTAATGAAAAACTGTTTTTT CASSARGFTNEKLFF
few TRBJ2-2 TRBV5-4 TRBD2 TGTGCCAGCAGCTTAACTAGCGGGACCGGGGAGCTGTTTTTT CASSLTSGTGELFF
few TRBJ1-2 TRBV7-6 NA TGTGCCAGCAGCACGGGACACGACTATGGCTACACCTTC CASSTGHDYGYTF
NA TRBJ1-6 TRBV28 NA TGTGCCAGCAGCGGTCTCAATTCACCCCTCCACTTT CASSGLNSPLHF
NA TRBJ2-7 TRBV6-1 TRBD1 TGTGCCAGCAGTGTATCCGGGACAGGGGAATACGAGCAGTACTTC CASSVSGTGEYEQYF
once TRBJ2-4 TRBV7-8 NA TGTGCCAGCAGCTTACTAGGGGCATTCCCCAAAAACAGTCAGTACTTC CASSLLGAFPKNSQYF
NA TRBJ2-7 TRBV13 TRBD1 TGTGCCAGCAGCTTTCGACAGGGAGTCCACGAGCAGTACTTC CASSFRQGVHEQYF
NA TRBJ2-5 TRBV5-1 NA TGCGCCTCTCGGGAGACGGGAGAGACCCAGTACTTC CASRETGETQYF
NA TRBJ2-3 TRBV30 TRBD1 TGTGCCTATACAGGACAGGGAAGTTTCGAAGGTACGCAGTATTTT CAYTGQGSFEGTQYF
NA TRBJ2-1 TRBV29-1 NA TGCAGCGTTGAATATTTCAATGAGCAGTTCTTC CSVEYFNEQFF
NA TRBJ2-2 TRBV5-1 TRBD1 TGCGCCAGCAGCACCCGGGACAGGGTGGTCACCGGGGAGCTGTTTTTT CASSTRDRVVTGELFF
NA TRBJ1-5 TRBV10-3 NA TGTGCCATCAGTGAATCACAGGGAGTTGGTCAGCCCCAGCATTTT CAISESQGVGQPQHF
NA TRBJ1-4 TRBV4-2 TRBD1 TGTGCCAGCAGCCAAGTATCAGGGGGCGCTACTAATGAAAAACTGTTTTTT CASSQVSGGATNEKLFF
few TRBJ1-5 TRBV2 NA TGTGCCAGCACATGGGACACCGATCAGCCCCAGCATTTT CASTWDTDQPQHF
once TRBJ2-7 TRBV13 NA TGTGCCAGCAGCCCAGTGGAAACTAGTATCCACGGCGAGCAGTACTTC CASSPVETSIHGEQYF
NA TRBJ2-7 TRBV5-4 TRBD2 TGTGCCAGCAGCTTGGGAAATAGCGGGAGGGCAGAGCAGTACTTC CASSLGNSGRAEQYF
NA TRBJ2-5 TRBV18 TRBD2 TGTGCCAGCTCACCCGGGGGGGGCCAAGAGACCCAGTACTTC CASSPGGGQETQYF
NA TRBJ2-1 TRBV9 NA TGTGCCAGCAGCCCAACCCTGGACTACTCTTGGAATGAGCAGTTCTTC CASSPTLDYSWNEQFF
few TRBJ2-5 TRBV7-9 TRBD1 TGTGCCAGCAGCTTACTGGCGACAGGGCTACATGAGACCCAGTACTTC CASSLLATGLHETQYF
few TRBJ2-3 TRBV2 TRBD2 TGTGCCAGCAGCTTGTTCGAACGGACTAGCGGGAGAACAGATACGCAGTATTTT CASSLFERTSGRTDTQYF
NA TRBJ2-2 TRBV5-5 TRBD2 TGTGCCAGCAGCTTGTTCTCTAGCGGGACCGGGGAGCTGTTTTTT CASSLFSSGTGELFF
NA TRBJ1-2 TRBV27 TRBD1 TGTGCCAGCAGACCGGGGACAGTTAACTATGGCTACACCTTC CASRPGTVNYGYTF